The 7 T cell receptor beta chains listed next were all sequenced from one sample in a study of identical twins. One entry per CDR3 protein, called by TCRdb with MiXCR from the 5' RACE reads. The data show about 210,000 distinct CDR3 sequences, around a tenth seen once. Sample: memory (CD45RO+) T cells sorted from blood. The receptors originated from a woman aged 18 to 35 in good health.

This chain uses TRBV5-1 with TRBJ2-1; 13 nucleotides match TRBD2. This CDR3 contains 15 residues. The V gene's germline CDR1 is SGHRS and CDR2 YFSETQ. After removal of 0 bases from V and 10 bases from J, the junction contained 4 bases not matched to a gene. The CDR3 sequence: CASSLELAGGGEQFF. The DNA of the CDR3 is TGCGCCAGCAGCTTGGAACTAGCGGGAGGGGGCGAGCAGTTCTTC. The variable domain in full, with the rest retrieved from reference TRBV5-1 and TRBJ2-1, is KAGVTQTPRYLIKTRGQQVTLSCSPISGHRSVSWYQQTPGQGLQFLFEYFSETQRNKGNFPGRFSGRQFSNSRSEMNVSTLELGDSALYLCASSLELAGGGEQFFGPGTRLTVL.

This clonotype occurred a few times. V gene TRBV21-1 combines with J gene TRBJ2-7; the table gives TRBD1 as D, unverified against the DNA. TRBV21-1 is assigned pseudogene status. The CDR3 spans 16 residues. The CDR3 nucleotides are TGTGCCAGCAGCGGGGGCCCGACAGGGAGTTTCTACGAGCAGTACTTC. Translated: CASSGGPTGSFYEQYF.

This clonotype has a count of ten or more. The chain employs TRBV5-1 and TRBJ2-5; D is perhaps TRBD2 (6 bases). The CDR3 is made up of 15 amino acids. Trimming left V 0 bases short and J 5 bases short, with 14 bases between. The germline V gene encodes CDR1 SGHRS and CDR2 YFSETQ. This chain's CDR3 is CASSLAPGGFETQYF. The CDR3 nucleotides read TGCGCCAGCAGCTTGGCTCCCGGGGGATTCGAGACCCAGTACTTC.

In its sample, this clonotype was seen many times. The chain recombines TRBV12-3 or TRBV12-4 with TRBJ2-5, with 9 bases that match TRBD1. The CDR3 totals 15 residues. V was clipped by 1 base and J by 4 bases; unmatched bases: 4. DNA for the CDR3: TGTGCCAGCAGTTTAGGGGACAGGGTAGGAGAGACCCAGTACTTC. This sequence encodes CASSLGDRVGETQYF.

Many counts were recorded for this clonotype. The chain has TRBV20-1 and TRBJ2-5; 10 bases match TRBD2. CDR1 and CDR2 from the germline V gene are DFQATT and SNEGSKA (reference sequence). V lost 5 bases to trimming and J lost 7 bases; unmatched junction nucleotides: 13. The CDR3 covers 15 residues. For the CDR3, the DNA is TGCAGTGCTGTTAGCGGGGGGTCCGGAGGGGTGACCCAGTACTTC. It translates to CSAVSGGSGGVTQYF.

This chain links TRBV28 with TRBJ1-1; D is ambiguous. The V and J ends lost 1 base and 1 base respectively, with 10 bases between them. Germline-derived CDR1 and CDR2 are MDHEN and SYDVKM. This CDR3 contains 15 residues. CDR3 loop: CASSLSAPRNTEAFF. In DNA, the CDR3 is TGTGCCAGCAGTTTATCGGCTCCGAGGAACACTGAAGCTTTCTTT.

V and J are TRBV5-1 and TRBJ1-1; no clear D. V lost 1 base and J 0 bases, leaving 16 bases between the germline ends. Germline CDR1 and CDR2: SGHRS and YFSETQ. The CDR3 is made up of 17 amino acids. The CDR3 DNA reads as TGCGCCAGCAGCTTGATGGGGTCGTTACTCATGAACACTGAAGCTTTCTTT. Its translation: CASSLMGSLLMNTEAFF.